The clone carrying this TCR beta chain was counted only a few times. These newly diagnosed stage II-IVA oral cavity squamous cell carcinoma patients had no prior systemic or radiation treatment. Cohort: HPV-negative, locally advanced oral cavity squamous cell carcinoma patients. The data originate from a study of neoadjuvant anti-PD-1 for oral cavity cancer. For the study at large: Around day 43, patients without progression received a fourth nivolumab dose before surgery.

Blood libraries mostly used approximately 0.5 ug genomic DNA, six replicates each. This table comes from immunoSEQ multiplex PCR, and its TCRdb copy is limited to in-frame clones, with some not included. The sample includes about 15,000 clones, roughly 71% of them seen just once. Trimming removed 7 bases at V and 2 bases at J, with 14 bases between. The CDR3 sequence is 14 residues long. Germline loops: CDR1 SSHAT, CDR2 FNYEAQ (reference sequence). The rearrangement links TRBV7-7 to TRBJ1-1; maybe TRBD1 (5 bases). The sample here was PBMCs, taken before nivolumab (anti-PD-1) treatment. This sequence originates from a person aged 40-85 years with oral cavity squamous cell carcinoma. CDR3 coding DNA: TGTGCCAGCACCAAGATAGGGGCCAACACTGAAGCTTTCTTT. Protein sequence: CASTKIGANTEAFF.